Listed here are 29 T cell receptor beta chains from one sample, sequenced in a study of siplizumab effects on memory and regulatory T cells. This table comes from immunoSEQ multiplex PCR, and its TCRdb copy is limited to in-frame clones, with some not included. Of 85,000 to 130,000 clones listed, around 92% are singletons. The sample comprised CD4+ T cells sorted from blood. Receptors originate from a human donor in good health. Some clones in this sample may be carry-over from other donors' samples.

The rearrangement uses TRBV4-1 and TRBJ2-1; 13 bases are a match to TRBD2. The trim removed 4 bases at V and 5 bases at J, leaving 5 bases unmatched. Germline V lookup: CDR1 MGHRA, CDR2 YSYEKL. There are 16 residues in the CDR3. The CDR3 spells CASSLRTSGSNNEQFF. The CDR3 DNA follows: TGCGCCAGCAGCCTCAGGACTAGCGGGAGCAACAATGAGCAGTTCTTC.

The V call is TRBV4-1, the J call TRBJ2-3; D is possibly TRBD1 (5 bases). In germline, CDR1 is MGHRA, CDR2 YSYEKL. V lost 0 bases and J 0 bases, leaving 13 bases between the germline ends. The CDR3 extends over 17 amino acids. DNA for the CDR3: TGCGCCAGCAGCCAAGATCGTCAGGGAATGAGCACAGATACGCAGTATTTT. This translates into CASSQDRQGMSTDTQYF.

V gene TRBV5-8 combines with J gene TRBJ2-2; 7 nucleotides align to TRBD1. The V gene's germline CDR1 is SGHTS and CDR2 YDEGEE. The J segment lost 8 bases and the V segment lost 4 bases, leaving 8 bases of the junction unmatched. The CDR3 runs to 14 residues. The chain's CDR3 is CASSVTGRKGELFF. In nucleotides, the CDR3 is TGTGCCAGCAGCGTGACAGGGAGAAAGGGGGAGCTGTTTTTT.

The chain employs TRBV7-6 and TRBJ2-7; perhaps TRBD2 as D (6 bases). Germline loops: CDR1 SGHVS, CDR2 FNYEAQ. Deletions cut 5 bases from V and 3 bases from J, with 20 bases between. The CDR3 runs 16 residues. The CDR3 DNA reads TGTGCCAGCAGCCGCCAAAAACGGGAGACTGTCTACGAGCAGTACTTC. It encodes CASSRQKRETVYEQYF.

The rearrangement uses TRBV19 and TRBJ2-1, with 7 bases that match TRBD2. Germline V gives CDR1 LNHDA, CDR2 SQIVND (reference sequence). This CDR3 comprises 17 residues. V was clipped by 2 bases and J by 0 bases; unmatched bases: 7. CDR3 nucleotide sequence: TGTGCCAGTAGTATAAGGGGTGGCGGGAGCTCCTACAATGAGCAGTTCTTC. Protein sequence: CASSIRGGGSSYNEQFF. The full variable domain, with the rest looked up from reference TRBV19 and TRBJ2-1, is DGGITQSPKYLFRKEGQNVTLSCEQNLNHDAMYWYRQDPGQGLRLIYYSQIVNDFQKGDIAEGYSVSREKKESFPLTVTSAQKNPTAFYLCASSIRGGGSSYNEQFFGPGTRLTVL.

This clone was detected a few times. This sequence joins TRBV28 and TRBJ2-7; unclear D gene. The CDR3 length is 11 residues. Between the trimmed V and J ends, which lost 6 bases and 7 bases, there was a span of 10 bases. In germline, CDR1 is MDHEN, CDR2 SYDVKM. The CDR3 sequence is CASRSGGEQYF. The DNA for the CDR3 is TGTGCCAGCAGGTCCGGTGGGGAGCAGTACTTC.

The chain has TRBV9 and TRBJ1-5; 10 bases are a match to TRBD1. Germline CDR1 reads SGDLS; CDR2 reads YYNGEE. V shed 4 bases and J 7 bases; nucleotides not matched to a gene: 17. CDR3 size: 18 residues. CDR3 amino acids: CASSKDRGKKNPGQPQHF. In DNA form, the CDR3 reads TGTGCCAGCAGCAAGGACAGGGGGAAGAAAAACCCCGGGCAGCCCCAGCATTTT. The variable domain in full, with the rest retrieved from reference TRBV9 and TRBJ1-5, is DSGVTQTPKHLITATGQRVTLRCSPRSGDLSVYWYQQSLDQGLQFLIQYYNGEERAKGNILERFSAQQFPDLHSELNLSSLELGDSALYFCASSKDRGKKNPGQPQHFGDGTRLSIL.

The V and J genes are TRBV6-6 and TRBJ1-1; no clear D gene. Germline-derived CDR1 and CDR2 are MNHNY and SVGAGI (reference sequence). The length of the CDR3 is 12 residues. The V gene lost 6 bases and the J gene lost 7 bases, with 12 bases spanning the gap. This CDR3 is CASSLRVLEAFF. The CDR3 DNA sequence: TGTGCCAGCAGCCTCAGAGTACTTGAAGCTTTCTTT.

The chain is built from TRBV5-5 and TRBJ1-5, with D uncertain. Per germline, CDR1 SGHKS and CDR2 YYEKEE (reference sequence). The CDR3 length is 15 residues. Deletions cut 3 bases from V and 0 bases from J, with 10 bases between. The CDR3, as DNA: TGTGCCAGCAGCTGGAGTAGGGATAGCAATCAGCCCCAGCATTTT. This codes for CASSWSRDSNQPQHF.

This sequence joins TRBV15 and TRBJ2-7; D might be TRBD2 (6 bases). The CDR3 length is 14 residues. Germline CDR1 is LNHNV and CDR2 is YYDKDF (reference sequence). Trimming removed 3 bases at V and 0 bases at J, with 9 bases between. The CDR3 spells CATSRGGSSYEQYF. The DNA of the CDR3 is TGTGCCACCAGCAGGGGAGGATCCTCCTACGAGCAGTACTTC.

V usage is TRBV5-1 and J usage is TRBJ2-5, with D perhaps TRBD2 (6 bases). The V and J ends lost 0 bases and 5 bases respectively, with 17 bases between them. The germline gives CDR1 SGHRS, CDR2 YFSETQ. This CDR3 comprises 16 residues. In DNA form, the CDR3 reads TGCGCCAGCAGCTTGGCCCCGGGGGTAGGAACGGAGACCCAGTACTTC. Amino acid sequence: CASSLAPGVGTETQYF.

The V and J genes are TRBV28 and TRBJ1-2, with D hard to call. The CDR3 is 11 residues long. Germline-derived CDR1 and CDR2 are MDHEN and SYDVKM. Trimming shortened V by 5 bases and J by 3 bases, and 4 bases separated the two germline ends. The CDR3 loop is CASSRDYGYTF. DNA for the CDR3: TGTGCCAGCAGTAGGGACTATGGCTACACCTTC.

This clone was recorded only once. The gene calls are TRBV9 and TRBJ2-7; 13 bases map to TRBD2. Germline V gene lookup returns CDR1 SGDLS and CDR2 YYNGEE. This CDR3 has 18 amino acids. Trimming took 4 bases from V and 4 from J; bases not matched to a gene: 14. The CDR3 spells CASSPSLGLAGVSYEQYF. The CDR3 DNA is TGTGCCAGCAGCCCCTCGTTAGGACTAGCGGGAGTGTCGTACGAGCAGTACTTC.

J is TRBJ2-3 and V is TRBV6-1, with 10 bases aligning to TRBD2. V gave up 6 bases and J gave up 1 base; unmatched junction bases: 4. The germline V gene encodes CDR1 MNHNS and CDR2 SASEGT. The CDR3 loop spans 15 amino acids. CDR3 nucleotides: TGTGCCAGCAGGCCTCTAGCGGGGGGCACAGATACGCAGTATTTT. Protein product: CASRPLAGGTDTQYF.

The chain links TRBV2 to TRBJ2-1, with 7 positions matching TRBD1. V shed 7 bases, J shed 4 bases, and the junction held 13 bases outside the gene matches. CDR3 size: 16 residues. Germline V gene lookup returns CDR1 SNHLY and CDR2 FYNNEI. In nucleotides, the CDR3 is TGTGCCAGCACCGCCCCGGGCAGGGGGAATTACAATGAGCAGTTCTTC. This codes for CASTAPGRGNYNEQFF.

J is TRBJ2-5 and V is TRBV6-1; D is perhaps TRBD2 (6 bases). CDR1 and CDR2 from the germline V gene are MNHNS and SASEGT. V was pared by 4 bases and J by 3 bases, with 12 bases between. This CDR3 has 14 amino acids. The CDR3, as DNA: TGTGCCAGCAGTGGTGGGACGGGAGAAGAGACCCAGTACTTC. Translation: CASSGGTGEETQYF.

This sequence joins TRBV2 and TRBJ2-4; TRBD1 matches at 10 bases. The V gene's germline CDR1 is SNHLY and CDR2 FYNNEI. This CDR3 has 24 residues. V shed 6 bases, J shed 0 bases, and the junction held 29 bases outside the gene matches. Here the CDR3 reads CASRDVHKMTGGRDLFLAKNIQYF. DNA of the CDR3: TGTGCCAGCAGGGATGTACACAAAATGACAGGGGGCCGGGATTTGTTCTTAGCCAAAAACATTCAGTACTTC.

The V gene is TRBV28, the J gene TRBJ1-5; 7 bases are a match to TRBD1. V shed 5 bases, J shed 3 bases, and the junction held 10 bases outside the gene matches. Germline V lookup: CDR1 MDHEN, CDR2 SYDVKM. The CDR3 contains 16 residues. The CDR3 here is CASSIRTGYYNQPQHF. The CDR3 nucleotides are TGTGCCAGCAGTATAAGGACAGGTTACTACAATCAGCCCCAGCATTTT.

The chain couples TRBV7-3 to TRBJ2-1; D may be TRBD1 or TRBD2 (5 bases each). Germline loops: CDR1 SGHTA, CDR2 FQGTGA. Trimming removed 5 bases at V and 10 bases at J, with 9 bases between. CDR3 length: 11 residues. The chain's CDR3 is CASSAGTEQFF. The CDR3 DNA sequence: TGTGCCAGCAGCGCAGGGACGGAGCAGTTCTTC.

V usage is TRBV6-4 and J usage is TRBJ1-5; TRBD1 matches 9 bases. This CDR3 region has 13 residues. After removal of 3 bases from V and 6 bases from J, the junction contained 0 bases not matched to a gene. Germline V CDR1 and CDR2: MRHNA, SNTAGT. CDR3 amino acids: CASSETGGQPQHF. DNA of the CDR3: TGTGCCAGCAGTGAGACAGGGGGTCAGCCCCAGCATTTT.

This clone was detected a few times. The genes are TRBV30 and TRBJ1-4, with a tentative D call TRBD1 (5 bases). The length of the CDR3 is 12 residues. Germline lookup yields CDR1 GTSNPN and CDR2 SVGIG (reference sequence). Trimming removed 4 bases from V and 3 bases from J, with 6 bases in between. The CDR3 DNA reads as TGTGCCTGGAAGGGGTCTAATGAAAAACTGTTTTTT. Its translation: CAWKGSNEKLFF.

The chain is built from TRBV5-1 and TRBJ2-3, with TRBD2 matching 9 bases. CDR1 SGHRS and CDR2 YFSETQ come from the germline V gene. CDR3 length: 15 amino acids. V lost 4 bases, J lost 3 bases, and 6 bases stayed unmatched. As DNA, the CDR3 is TGCGCCAGCAGCGAGGGACTAGCAGTGACAGATACGCAGTATTTT. Residues: CASSEGLAVTDTQYF.

This rearrangement joins TRBV5-6 to TRBJ1-5, with D maybe TRBD1 (5 bases). The CDR3 has 17 residues. Germline loops: CDR1 SGHDT, CDR2 YYEEEE. Trimming stripped 3 bases from V and 4 bases from J, with 20 bases between. CDR3 nucleotide sequence: TGTGCCAGCAGCTCAGGTCCCGCCCTGCAGGGTAATCAGCCCCAGCATTTT. Translation gives CASSSGPALQGNQPQHF.

The V and J genes are TRBV5-1 and TRBJ2-1; D perhaps matches TRBD1 (5 bases). The germline V gene has CDR1 SGHRS and CDR2 YFSETQ. Deletions cut 3 bases from V and 2 bases from J, with 12 bases between. The CDR3 covers 15 residues. DNA of the CDR3: TGCGCCAGCAGCTCCCGTCAGGGAACCTACAATGAGCAGTTCTTC. Its protein product is CASSSRQGTYNEQFF.

The rearrangement joins TRBV18 to TRBJ2-5, with no clear D. Trimming removed 4 bases from V and 2 bases from J, with 8 bases in between. The CDR3 spans 13 residues. Germline assignment: CDR1 KGHSH and CDR2 LQKENI. CDR3 DNA: TGTGCCAGCTCACGGCCGGAGCAAGAGACCCAGTACTTC. It encodes CASSRPEQETQYF.

The V gene is TRBV4-1, the J gene TRBJ2-5, with D perhaps TRBD1 (7 bases). The germline gives CDR1 MGHRA, CDR2 YSYEKL. The CDR3 loop spans 14 amino acids. With 1 base removed from V and 4 bases from J, the gap between germline ends came to 10 bases. CDR3 loop: CASSQVQGGETQYF. In nucleotides, the CDR3 is TGCGCCAGCAGCCAAGTCCAGGGGGGAGAGACCCAGTACTTC.

J is TRBJ1-3 and V is TRBV28, with D perhaps TRBD1 (6 bases). This CDR3 has 16 residues. V shed 1 base and J shed 4 bases, with 14 bases lying between them. The germline CDR1 and CDR2 sequences are MDHEN and SYDVKM. In DNA, the CDR3 is TGTGCCAGCAGTTTATTTTCAGGGGCGGTCGGAAACACCATATATTTT. It encodes CASSLFSGAVGNTIYF.

The chain links TRBV4-1 to TRBJ1-5; the match to TRBD1 covers 10 bases. The CDR3 sequence is 18 residues long. Germline values: CDR1 MGHRA, CDR2 YSYEKL. The V gene end was trimmed by 1 base and the J gene end by 6 bases; junction bases not matched to a gene: 12. Here the CDR3 reads CASSQGQTGGGVGQPQHF. As DNA, the CDR3 is TGCGCCAGCAGCCAAGGTCAGACAGGGGGCGGGGTGGGTCAGCCCCAGCATTTT.

The gene calls are TRBV7-9 and TRBJ1-3, with 7 bases aligning to TRBD1. CDR1 is SEHNR, CDR2 FQNEAQ, per germline (reference sequence). The junction had 7 bases not matched to a gene; V was cut back by 5 bases and J by 0 bases. This CDR3 spans 16 amino acids. The CDR3 spells CASSHNRGPSGNTIYF. The CDR3 DNA sequence: TGTGCCAGCAGCCATAACAGGGGTCCCTCTGGAAACACCATATATTTT. The variable domain in full, with the rest retrieved from reference TRBV7-9 and TRBJ1-3, is DTGVSQNPRHKITKRGQNVTFRCDPISEHNRLYWYRQTLGQGPEFLTYFQNEAQLEKSRLLSDRFSAERPKGSFSTLEIQRTEQGDSAMYLCASSHNRGPSGNTIYFGEGSWLTVV.